A single sample gave rise to the 17 T cell receptor beta chains below, sequenced in a study of naive and memory T cell subsets. As to treatment: skin biopsy from PPD injection site in Mantoux-positive individual. TCR cDNA received a 3' ligated oligonucleotide that carried a UMI. Ligated cDNA underwent four rounds of PCR with nested alpha and beta constant region primers and SP2. TCRdb redid the calling of the UMI-ligation and nested PCR reads with MiXCR, one entry per CDR3 protein. The sample lists tens of thousands of distinct CDR3 sequences; nearly 6% were seen once. Material: skin, obtained from a tuberculin skin test site. These receptor sequences come from an adult in good health.

This clonotype was detected many times. V is TRBV29-1 and J is TRBJ1-1; no clear D. Germline V gives CDR1 SQVTM, CDR2 ANQGSEA. V lost 4 bases to trimming and J lost 6 bases, with 12 bases between them. This CDR3 spans 12 amino acids. The CDR3 bases are TGCAGCGTTGGTGGGCTGACCCCTGAAGCTTTCTTT. It is translated as CSVGGLTPEAFF.

This clonotype was observed many times. The rearrangement uses TRBV7-3 and TRBJ2-3; D unclear. Germline V gene sequence: CDR1 SGHTA, CDR2 FQGTGA. Trimming removed 5 bases from V and 0 bases from J, with 15 bases in between. CDR3 length: 16 amino acids. CDR3 protein: CASSLLRSWSTDTQYF. The CDR3 DNA follows: TGTGCCAGCAGCCTCTTAAGGAGCTGGAGCACAGATACGCAGTATTTT.

This clonotype was seen repeatedly, ten times or more. The chain uses TRBV6-2 or TRBV6-3 and TRBJ2-6; D possibly corresponds to TRBD2 (7 bases). From germline, CDR1 is MNHEY and CDR2 SVGEGT. V was pared by 6 bases and J by 4 bases, with 13 bases between. The CDR3 totals 15 residues. The CDR3 bases are TGTGCCAGCAGCGAGGCGGGGGCCGGGGCCAACGTCCTGACTTTC. It is translated as CASSEAGAGANVLTF.

This clonotype showed up many times. The chain couples TRBV2 to TRBJ2-3, with 8 bases that match TRBD2. The CDR3 covers 15 residues. J lost 6 bases, V lost 7 bases, and 12 bases had no gene match. Looked up from germline, CDR1 is SNHLY and CDR2 is FYNNEI. CDR3: CASTPWSGSPDTQYF. The CDR3 DNA sequence: TGTGCCAGCACCCCGTGGAGCGGGAGCCCCGATACGCAGTATTTT. Full variable domain (rest looked up from reference TRBV2 and TRBJ2-3): EPEVTQTPSHQVTQMGQEVILRCVPISNHLYFYWYRQILGQKVEFLVSFYNNEISEKSEIFDDQFSVERPDGSNFTLKIRSTKLEDSAMYFCASTPWSGSPDTQYFGPGTRLTVL.

This clonotype was seen many times. This rearrangement joins TRBV9 to TRBJ2-1; D call uncertain. V was trimmed by 0 bases and J by 9 bases, leaving 7 bases between them. Germline V gives CDR1 SGDLS, CDR2 YYNGEE. There are 12 residues in the CDR3. The CDR3, as DNA: TGTGCCAGCAGCGTAGAGTACGGTGAGCAGTTCTTC. Protein product: CASSVEYGEQFF. The full variable domain, completed using reference TRBV9 and TRBJ2-1, is DSGVTQTPKHLITATGQRVTLRCSPRSGDLSVYWYQQSLDQGLQFLIQYYNGEERAKGNILERFSAQQFPDLHSELNLSSLELGDSALYFCASSVEYGEQFFGPGTRLTVL.

The gene calls are TRBV6-6 and TRBJ1-2; 9 bases line up with TRBD1. CDR3 length equals 15 residues. The V gene's germline CDR1 is MNHNY and CDR2 SVGAGI (reference sequence). The V segment lost 2 bases and the J segment 2 bases; nucleotides outside the gene matches: 3. CDR3 nucleotide sequence: TGTGCCAGCAGTTACACCGGACAGGGGAACTATGGCTACACCTTC. The encoded protein is CASSYTGQGNYGYTF.

This clonotype was observed a few times. The chain carries TRBV12-3 or TRBV12-4 and TRBJ2-7; 9 bases fit TRBD2. The CDR3 totals 20 residues. The V segment lost 6 bases and the J segment 9 bases; nucleotides outside the gene matches: 30. CDR3 DNA: TGTGCCAGCAGCCTCTTAGGTTGGCCTAGCGGGAATGGGGCCCTAGCGTGGCAGTACTTC. Translating it yields CASSLLGWPSGNGALAWQYF.

This clonotype was detected ten times or more. The gene calls are TRBV4-2 and TRBJ2-7, with 9 bases identical to TRBD1. Germline CDR1 reads LGHNA; CDR2 reads YNFKEQ. The J segment lost 3 bases and the V segment lost 3 bases, leaving 6 bases of the junction unmatched. This CDR3 spans 15 amino acids. CDR3 protein: CASSQGQGTNYEQYF. The CDR3 region has the DNA TGTGCCAGCAGCCAGGGACAGGGAACCAACTACGAGCAGTACTTC.

This clonotype was counted a few times. The chain employs TRBV19 and TRBJ2-2, with 15 bases identical to TRBD2. V shed 7 bases and J 4 bases; nucleotides not matched to a gene: 10. There are 18 residues in the CDR3. Germline assignment: CDR1 LNHDA and CDR2 SQIVND (reference sequence). CDR3 coding DNA: TGTGCCAGTAATCCTACCGGGACTAGCGGGAGGACCACCGGGGAGCTGTTTTTT. The encoded protein is CASNPTGTSGRTTGELFF.

The sample holds many counts of this clonotype. V is TRBV7-9 and J is TRBJ2-6; TRBD2 is a possible D gene (5 bases). The CDR3 has 20 residues. Germline lookup yields CDR1 SEHNR and CDR2 FQNEAQ (reference sequence). V was clipped by 3 bases and J by 0 bases, with 21 bases between them. CDR3 loop: CASSFMFLTVGDSGANVLTF. CDR3 in DNA: TGTGCCAGCAGCTTTATGTTTTTAACGGTCGGGGACTCTGGGGCCAACGTCCTGACTTTC.

This clonotype has ten or more counts. The chain combines TRBV2 with TRBJ2-2; D ambiguous. CDR1 is SNHLY and CDR2 is FYNNEI in the germline V gene. V lost 6 bases, J lost 2 bases, and 7 bases lay in between. The CDR3 is 13 residues long. The CDR3 loop reads CASRPINTGELFF. The DNA for the CDR3 is TGTGCCAGCAGACCCATAAACACCGGGGAGCTGTTTTTT.

The V gene is TRBV28, the J gene TRBJ1-5, with D possibly matching TRBD1 (5 bases). V was trimmed by 4 bases and J by 2 bases, leaving 12 bases between them. The germline V gene encodes CDR1 MDHEN and CDR2 SYDVKM. The CDR3 is 15 residues long. CDR3 protein: CASSYGGAGNQPQHF. The DNA of the CDR3 is TGTGCCAGCAGTTACGGAGGGGCGGGCAATCAGCCCCAGCATTTT. Together with reference TRBV28 and TRBJ1-5, the CDR3 gives the full variable domain: DVKVTQSSRYLVKRTGEKVFLECVQDMDHENMFWYRQDPGLGLRLIYFSYDVKMKEKGDIPEGYSVSREKKERFSLILESASTNQTSMYLCASSYGGAGNQPQHFGDGTRLSIL.

This clonotype was found many times. The chain links TRBV27 to TRBJ2-1; 7 nucleotides agree with TRBD2. The CDR3 runs 14 residues. V shed 6 bases and J 4 bases; nucleotides not matched to a gene: 6. Germline CDR1 MNHEY, CDR2 SMNVEV (reference sequence). The DNA for the CDR3 is TGTGCCAGCAGCCCGACTAGCCGATACAATGAGCAGTTCTTC. It encodes CASSPTSRYNEQFF.

This clonotype was recorded many times. The CDR3 loop reads CSARTGTTEAFF. CDR3 bases: TGCAGTGCTAGGACGGGGACCACTGAAGCTTTCTTT. This chain joins TRBV20-1 and TRBJ1-1; maybe TRBD1 (5 bases). V shed 3 bases and J shed 4 bases, with 9 bases lying between them. The CDR3 loop spans 12 amino acids. Looked up from germline, CDR1 is DFQATT and CDR2 is SNEGSKA (reference sequence).

This clonotype appeared a few times. This chain joins TRBV14 and TRBJ2-1, with 9 nucleotides matching TRBD1. Germline V lookup: CDR1 SGHDN, CDR2 FVKESK. The J segment lost 3 bases and the V segment lost 4 bases, leaving 7 bases of the junction unmatched. The CDR3 is 16 residues long. The CDR3 loop is CASSPIDRGFYNEQFF. The CDR3 region has the DNA TGTGCCAGCAGCCCAATCGACAGGGGGTTCTACAATGAGCAGTTCTTC.

This clonotype was picked up many times. The genes are TRBV19 and TRBJ2-1; no firm D call. Trimming took off 3 bases at V and 0 bases at J, with 12 bases between the two ends. The CDR3 contains 16 residues. Germline loops: CDR1 LNHDA, CDR2 SQIVND (reference sequence). CDR3: CASSISRLSSYNEQFF. As DNA, the CDR3 is TGTGCCAGTAGTATCTCTCGATTGAGCTCCTACAATGAGCAGTTCTTC.

Ten or more counts support this clonotype. The CDR3 here is CSVEGTSGRGDTQYF. For the CDR3, the DNA is TGCAGCGTTGAAGGGACTAGCGGGAGAGGAGATACGCAGTATTTT. This chain uses TRBV29-1 with TRBJ2-3; 13 bases fit TRBD2. The length of the CDR3 is 15 residues. From germline, CDR1 is SQVTM and CDR2 ANQGSEA. Trimming removed 1 base from V and 5 bases from J; junction bases left unmatched: 3.